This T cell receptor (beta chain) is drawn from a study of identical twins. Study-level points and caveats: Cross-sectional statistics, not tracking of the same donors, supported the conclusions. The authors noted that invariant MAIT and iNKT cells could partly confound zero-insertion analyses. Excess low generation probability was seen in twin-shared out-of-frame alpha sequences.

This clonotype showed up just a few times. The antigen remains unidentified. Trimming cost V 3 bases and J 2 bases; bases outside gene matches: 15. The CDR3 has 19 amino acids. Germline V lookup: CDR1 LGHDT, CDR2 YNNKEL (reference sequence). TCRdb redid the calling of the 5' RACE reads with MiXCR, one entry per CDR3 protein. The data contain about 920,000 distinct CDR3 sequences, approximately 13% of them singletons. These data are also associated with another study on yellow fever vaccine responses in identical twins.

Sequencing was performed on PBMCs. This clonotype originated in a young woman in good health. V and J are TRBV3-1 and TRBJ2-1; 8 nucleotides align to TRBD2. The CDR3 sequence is CASSQIPLTSAYTYNEQFF. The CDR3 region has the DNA TGTGCCAGCAGCCAGATCCCCCTGACTAGCGCGTACACCTACAATGAGCAGTTCTTC.